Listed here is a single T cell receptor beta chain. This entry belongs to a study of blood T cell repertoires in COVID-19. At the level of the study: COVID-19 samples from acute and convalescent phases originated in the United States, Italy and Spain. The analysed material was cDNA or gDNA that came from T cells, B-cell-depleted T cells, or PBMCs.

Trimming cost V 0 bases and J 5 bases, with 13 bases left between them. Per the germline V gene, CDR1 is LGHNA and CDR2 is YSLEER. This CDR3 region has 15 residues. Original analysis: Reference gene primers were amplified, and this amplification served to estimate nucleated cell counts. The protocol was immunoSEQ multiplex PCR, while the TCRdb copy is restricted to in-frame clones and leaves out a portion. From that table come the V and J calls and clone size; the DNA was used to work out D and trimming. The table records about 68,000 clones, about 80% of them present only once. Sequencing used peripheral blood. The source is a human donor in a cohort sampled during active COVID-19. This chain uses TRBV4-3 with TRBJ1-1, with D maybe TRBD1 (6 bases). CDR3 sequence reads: CASSQDDNRGTEAFF. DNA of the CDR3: TGCGCCAGCAGCCAAGATGATAATAGGGGGACTGAAGCTTTCTTT.